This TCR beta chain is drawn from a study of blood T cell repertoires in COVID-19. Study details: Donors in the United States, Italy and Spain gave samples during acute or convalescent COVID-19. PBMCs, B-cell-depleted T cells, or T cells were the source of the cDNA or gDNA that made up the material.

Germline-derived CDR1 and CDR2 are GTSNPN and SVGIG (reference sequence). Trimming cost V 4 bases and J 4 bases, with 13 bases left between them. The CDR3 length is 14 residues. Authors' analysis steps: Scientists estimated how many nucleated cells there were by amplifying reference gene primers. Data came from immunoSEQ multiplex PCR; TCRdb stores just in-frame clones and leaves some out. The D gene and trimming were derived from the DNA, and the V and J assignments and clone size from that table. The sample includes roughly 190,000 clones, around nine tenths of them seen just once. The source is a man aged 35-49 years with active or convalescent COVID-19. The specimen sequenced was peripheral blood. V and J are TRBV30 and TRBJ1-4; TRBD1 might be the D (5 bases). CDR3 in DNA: TGTGCCTGGATACGACAGCCGGATAATGAAAAACTGTTTTTT. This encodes CAWIRQPDNEKLFF.